One and the same sample provided the 27 T cell receptor beta chains below, sequenced in a study of cytomegalovirus exposure and HLA in healthy donors. PCR involved 60 Vbeta and 13 Jbeta primers. Profiled with immunoSEQ multiplex PCR; TCRdb holds only in-frame clones, not every one. Of about 100,000 clones listed, around 81% are singletons. Specimen: PBMCs. Source of these receptors: a woman aged 70 to 79 in good health and CMV-seropositive.

The chain has TRBV13 and TRBJ2-3, with D maybe TRBD2 (6 bases). The germline gives CDR1 PRHDT, CDR2 FYEKMQ (reference sequence). The CDR3 loop spans 14 amino acids. The V gene lost 5 bases and the J gene lost 1 base, with 10 bases spanning the gap. The CDR3 is CASSTGSRTDTQYF. In nucleotides, the CDR3 is TGTGCCAGCAGCACCGGGAGCCGCACAGATACGCAGTATTTT. Filled out from reference TRBV13 and TRBJ2-3, the complete variable domain reads AAGVIQSPRHLIKEKRETATLKCYPIPRHDTVYWYQQGPGQDPQFLISFYEKMQSDKGSIPDRFSAQQFSDYHSELNMSSLELGDSALYFCASSTGSRTDTQYFGPGTRLTVL.

The rearrangement uses TRBV5-4 and TRBJ1-1; D not certain. Germline V gives CDR1 SGHNT, CDR2 YYREEE (reference sequence). The CDR3 length is 14 residues. V lost 3 bases to trimming and J lost 4 bases, with 13 bases between them. The CDR3 DNA is TGTGCCAGCAGCTCTAGGAGGGAGCTCACTGAAGCTTTCTTT. Protein sequence: CASSSRRELTEAFF.

The genes are TRBV15 and TRBJ1-4, with a tentative D call TRBD1 (6 bases). There are 14 residues in the CDR3. The V gene's germline CDR1 is LNHNV and CDR2 YYDKDF (reference sequence). V lost 3 bases to trimming and J lost 8 bases, with 13 bases between them. The CDR3 DNA sequence: TGTGCCACCAGCAGGACAGGTTTCGGGGAAAAACTGTTTTTT. This translates into CATSRTGFGEKLFF. The full variable domain, completed using reference TRBV15 and TRBJ1-4, is DAMVIQNPRYQVTQFGKPVTLSCSQTLNHNVMYWYQQKSSQAPKLLFHYYDKDFNNEADTPDNFQSRRPNTSFCFLDIRSPGLGDTAMYLCATSRTGFGEKLFFGSGTQLSVL.

The V gene is TRBV30, the J gene TRBJ1-5; 9 bases line up with TRBD1. The CDR3 is made up of 16 amino acids. Trimming took 0 bases from V and 4 from J; bases not matched to a gene: 7. CDR1 and CDR2 from the germline V gene are GTSNPN and SVGIG (reference sequence). The CDR3 reads CAWSVRTGVGNQPQHF. For the CDR3, the DNA is TGTGCCTGGAGTGTACGGACAGGGGTGGGGAATCAGCCCCAGCATTTT. The whole variable domain, remainder taken from reference TRBV30 and TRBJ1-5, is SQTIHQWPATLVQPVGSPLSLECTVEGTSNPNLYWYRQAAGRGLQLLFYSVGIGQISSEVPQNLSASRPQDRQFILSSKKLLLSDSGFYLCAWSVRTGVGNQPQHFGDGTRLSIL.

The V call is TRBV7-3, the J call TRBJ2-2; TRBD2 aligns across 9 bases. The CDR3 consists of 20 residues. Germline CDR1 and CDR2: SGHTA and FQGTGA. J lost 1 base, V lost 2 bases, and 14 bases had no gene match. The CDR3 protein is CASSLFPFFSSGMNTGELFF. In nucleotides, the CDR3 is TGTGCCAGCAGCTTATTCCCCTTCTTTTCTAGCGGGATGAACACCGGGGAGCTGTTTTTT.

This sequence joins TRBV30 and TRBJ1-2; D is perhaps TRBD1 (5 bases). Deletions cut 4 bases from V and 0 bases from J, with 9 bases between. This CDR3 region has 13 residues. CDR1 and CDR2 (germline): GTSNPN, SVGIG (reference sequence). Here the CDR3 reads CAWNGGTNYGYTF. CDR3 nucleotide sequence: TGTGCCTGGAACGGGGGAACTAACTATGGCTACACCTTC.

V gene TRBV5-1 combines with J gene TRBJ2-7, with D tentatively TRBD2 (7 bases). V lost 7 bases to trimming and J lost 0 bases, with 11 bases between them. CDR1 and CDR2 (germline): SGHRS, YFSETQ. There are 13 residues in the CDR3. The CDR3 DNA follows: TGCGCCAGCCGTAGGGGGGGCTCCTACGAGCAGTACTTC. Encoded protein: CASRRGGSYEQYF.

V gene TRBV6-5 combines with J gene TRBJ2-7, with TRBD2 identical over 14 bases. Germline lookup yields CDR1 MNHEY and CDR2 SVGAGI. V gave up 6 bases and J gave up 7 bases; unmatched junction bases: 8. The CDR3 loop spans 15 amino acids. The CDR3 nucleotides are TGTGCCAGCAGCTCCGGGACTAGCGGGAGTGGTGAGCAGTACTTC. Amino acid sequence: CASSSGTSGSGEQYF.

This clone was observed once. This sequence joins TRBV6-5 and TRBJ2-5; no clear D. V lost 1 base, J lost 5 bases, and 5 bases lay in between. The germline gives CDR1 MNHEY, CDR2 SVGAGI. The CDR3 is 12 amino acids. The CDR3: CASSYFGETQYF. The CDR3 DNA reads TGTGCCAGCAGTTACTTCGGGGAGACCCAGTACTTC.

This clone has more than one count but fewer than ten. The J gene is TRBJ2-3, the V gene TRBV7-2; 8 bases match TRBD2. This CDR3 is built from 17 residues. V shed 2 bases, J shed 2 bases, and the junction held 9 bases outside the gene matches. The germline V gene has CDR1 SGHTA and CDR2 FQGNSA. CDR3 nucleotides: TGTGCCAGCAGCTTAACGTCTGTCGGGAGGGCCACAGATACGCAGTATTTT. It yields the protein CASSLTSVGRATDTQYF.

Details on this clone: One end of the junction varies from germline; a read error may be responsible. This chain uses TRBV12-5 with TRBJ1-5; D is perhaps TRBD1 (6 bases). Germline loops: CDR1 LGHNT, CDR2 FRNRAP. The CDR3 totals 12 residues. The CDR3 sequence: CVSGRTDQPQHF. In DNA form, the CDR3 reads TGTGTTAGTGGGAGGACAGATCAGCCCCAGCATTTT.

The V call is TRBV5-4, the J call TRBJ1-3; TRBD1 is a possible D gene (5 bases). The length of the CDR3 is 15 residues. V was shortened by 4 bases and J by 2 bases, with 13 bases between the two germline ends. The germline V gene has CDR1 SGHNT and CDR2 YYREEE (reference sequence). CDR3 DNA sequence: TGTGCCAGCAGCCCATCGCAGGGTACTGGAAACACCATATATTTT. Encoded protein: CASSPSQGTGNTIYF.

This chain's CDR3 is CASSLSGDGTYEQYF. As DNA, the CDR3 is TGTGCCAGCAGTTTATCGGGGGACGGAACCTACGAGCAGTACTTC. The V call is TRBV28, the J call TRBJ2-5; tentatively, D is TRBD2 (6 bases). TRBJ2-7 explains the end of the DNA better; the J call may be wrong. Germline V gene data show CDR1 as MDHEN and CDR2 as SYDVKM. The length of the CDR3 is 15 residues.

CDR3 sequence reads: CASSLAGGSDTQYF. The CDR3 DNA is TGTGCCAGCAGCTTAGCGGGAGGGTCAGATACGCAGTATTTT. V usage is TRBV5-4 and J usage is TRBJ2-3; TRBD2 agrees at 10 bases. Per the germline V gene, CDR1 is SGHNT and CDR2 is YYREEE (reference sequence). CDR3 length: 14 residues. J gave up 4 bases and V 2 bases, and 1 base lay outside the gene matches. Supplemented by reference TRBV5-4 and TRBJ2-3, the full variable domain reads ETGVTQSPTHLIKTRGQQVTLRCSSQSGHNTVSWYQQALGQGPQFIFQYYREEENGRGNFPPRFSGLQFPNYSSELNVNALELDDSALYLCASSLAGGSDTQYFGPGTRLTVL.

V and J are TRBV27 and TRBJ1-1, with TRBD1 as a possible D gene (5 bases). V lost 2 bases and J 2 bases, leaving 9 bases between the germline ends. CDR1 is MNHEY and CDR2 is SMNVEV in the germline V gene (reference sequence). The CDR3 is made up of 14 amino acids. The CDR3 DNA follows: TGTGCCAGCAGTTTACTCGGACAAAACACTGAAGCTTTCTTT. Amino acid sequence: CASSLLGQNTEAFF.

The chain joins TRBV7-8 to TRBJ2-6; D gene uncertain. Trimming took 4 bases from V and 1 from J, leaving 14 bases between them. This CDR3 contains 17 residues. The germline V gene encodes CDR1 SGHVS and CDR2 FQNEAQ. CDR3 sequence: CASSSPIIQSGANVLTF. The CDR3 DNA is TGTGCCAGCAGCTCCCCCATTATACAGTCTGGGGCCAACGTCCTGACTTTC. Together with reference TRBV7-8 and TRBJ2-6, the CDR3 gives the full variable domain: GAGVSQSPRYKVAKRGQDVALRCDPISGHVSLFWYQQALGQGPEFLTYFQNEAQLDKSGLPSDRFFAERPEGSVSTLKIQRTQQEDSAVYLCASSSPIIQSGANVLTFGAGSRLTVL.

V and J are TRBV4-2 and TRBJ2-5; no firm D call. The CDR3 covers 15 residues. V was pared by 0 bases and J by 1 base, with 9 bases between. Germline V gene lookup returns CDR1 LGHNA and CDR2 YNFKEQ. CDR3 bases: TGTGCCAGCAGCCAAGACAGGCAGACCCAAGAGACCCAGTACTTC. It encodes CASSQDRQTQETQYF.

The chain employs TRBV9 and TRBJ2-7; D not resolved. Per germline, CDR1 SGDLS and CDR2 YYNGEE. The germline V and J ends were trimmed by 3 bases and 3 bases, with 10 bases remaining between them. This CDR3 has 13 amino acids. DNA for the CDR3: TGTGCCAGCAGCGGAGCGACGGACTACGAGCAGTACTTC. This gives the protein CASSGATDYEQYF.

This chain uses TRBV5-4 with TRBJ1-3; 10 bases map to TRBD1. This CDR3 is built from 15 residues. Germline lookup yields CDR1 SGHNT and CDR2 YYREEE (reference sequence). With V trimmed by 4 bases and J by 4 bases, 5 bases remained unmatched. The CDR3 region is CASSMDRGSGNTIYF. CDR3 nucleotides: TGTGCCAGCAGCATGGACAGGGGGAGCGGAAACACCATATATTTT.

This chain joins TRBV9 and TRBJ2-3; D is perhaps TRBD2 (6 bases). This CDR3 is built from 16 residues. Trimming shortened V by 3 bases and J by 1 base, and 15 bases separated the two germline ends. Germline V gene sequence: CDR1 SGDLS, CDR2 YYNGEE. The CDR3 DNA reads as TGTGCCAGCAGCGGCGGCATCGGGGGAGGCACAGATACGCAGTATTTT. Translating gives CASSGGIGGGTDTQYF. The full variable domain, in which reference TRBV9 and TRBJ2-3 provide the parts outside the CDR3, is DSGVTQTPKHLITATGQRVTLRCSPRSGDLSVYWYQQSLDQGLQFLIQYYNGEERAKGNILERFSAQQFPDLHSELNLSSLELGDSALYFCASSGGIGGGTDTQYFGPGTRLTVL.

The chain joins TRBV6-4 to TRBJ2-2; D is possibly TRBD2 (5 bases). The length of the CDR3 is 12 residues. The germline CDR1 and CDR2 sequences are MRHNA and SNTAGT. Trimming took off 4 bases at V and 5 bases at J, with 5 bases between the two ends. CDR3 protein: CASSGRTGELFF. CDR3 in DNA: TGTGCCAGCAGTGGGAGGACCGGGGAGCTGTTTTTT.

The J gene is TRBJ2-7, the V gene TRBV5-4; 13 bases agree with TRBD2. Trimming took 4 bases from V and 5 from J; bases not matched to a gene: 6. CDR3 length: 15 residues. Looked up from germline, CDR1 is SGHNT and CDR2 is YYREEE (reference sequence). The CDR3 DNA is TGTGCCAGCAGCGTGACTAGCGGGAGGAGCCACGAGCAGTACTTC. Translation gives CASSVTSGRSHEQYF.

J is TRBJ2-1 and V is TRBV4-3; a possible D gene is TRBD2 (5 bases). Between the trimmed V and J ends, which lost 3 bases and 8 bases, there was a span of 14 bases. This CDR3 is 14 amino acids long. The germline gives CDR1 LGHNA, CDR2 YSLEER. DNA for the CDR3: TGCGCCAGCAGCCATACTACGGGAAAGGATGAGCAGTTCTTC. The encoded protein is CASSHTTGKDEQFF.

The CDR3, as DNA: TGTGCCAGCAGCCCGGGGGGGACTAGCCGGGTAGATACGCAGTATTTT. Residues: CASSPGGTSRVDTQYF. This chain uses TRBV7-2 with TRBJ2-3; 9 bases fit TRBD2. The CDR3 contains 16 residues. J lost 5 bases, V lost 5 bases, and 11 bases had no gene match. The germline gives CDR1 SGHTA, CDR2 FQGNSA.

The J gene is TRBJ2-1, the V gene TRBV21-1; the table names TRBD2, a call not compared with the DNA. TRBV21-1 is reported as a pseudogene. The CDR3 covers 16 residues. CDR3 residues: CASEGSQGGGVGEQFF. The DNA for the CDR3 is TGTGCCAGCGAAGGGTCACAGGGTGGGGGGGTGGGTGAGCAGTTCTTC.

The V gene is TRBV10-3, the J gene TRBJ2-1, with D possibly matching TRBD2 (6 bases). Per the germline V gene, CDR1 is ENHRY and CDR2 is SYGVKD. The CDR3 length is 15 residues. The V gene lost 5 bases and the J gene lost 8 bases, with 19 bases spanning the gap. CDR3 nucleotides: TGTGCCATCAGTTCCGGGACTGGGGGAGCGTATGAGCAGTTCTTC. It specifies CAISSGTGGAYEQFF.

The rearrangement links TRBV19 to TRBJ1-5, with a tentative D call TRBD1 (6 bases). Germline CDR1 reads LNHDA; CDR2 reads SQIVND (reference sequence). Trimming left V 5 bases short and J 1 base short, with 9 bases between. The CDR3 sequence is 14 residues long. CDR3 loop: CASSPQGSNQPQHF. In nucleotides, the CDR3 is TGTGCCAGTAGTCCCCAGGGGAGCAATCAGCCCCAGCATTTT.